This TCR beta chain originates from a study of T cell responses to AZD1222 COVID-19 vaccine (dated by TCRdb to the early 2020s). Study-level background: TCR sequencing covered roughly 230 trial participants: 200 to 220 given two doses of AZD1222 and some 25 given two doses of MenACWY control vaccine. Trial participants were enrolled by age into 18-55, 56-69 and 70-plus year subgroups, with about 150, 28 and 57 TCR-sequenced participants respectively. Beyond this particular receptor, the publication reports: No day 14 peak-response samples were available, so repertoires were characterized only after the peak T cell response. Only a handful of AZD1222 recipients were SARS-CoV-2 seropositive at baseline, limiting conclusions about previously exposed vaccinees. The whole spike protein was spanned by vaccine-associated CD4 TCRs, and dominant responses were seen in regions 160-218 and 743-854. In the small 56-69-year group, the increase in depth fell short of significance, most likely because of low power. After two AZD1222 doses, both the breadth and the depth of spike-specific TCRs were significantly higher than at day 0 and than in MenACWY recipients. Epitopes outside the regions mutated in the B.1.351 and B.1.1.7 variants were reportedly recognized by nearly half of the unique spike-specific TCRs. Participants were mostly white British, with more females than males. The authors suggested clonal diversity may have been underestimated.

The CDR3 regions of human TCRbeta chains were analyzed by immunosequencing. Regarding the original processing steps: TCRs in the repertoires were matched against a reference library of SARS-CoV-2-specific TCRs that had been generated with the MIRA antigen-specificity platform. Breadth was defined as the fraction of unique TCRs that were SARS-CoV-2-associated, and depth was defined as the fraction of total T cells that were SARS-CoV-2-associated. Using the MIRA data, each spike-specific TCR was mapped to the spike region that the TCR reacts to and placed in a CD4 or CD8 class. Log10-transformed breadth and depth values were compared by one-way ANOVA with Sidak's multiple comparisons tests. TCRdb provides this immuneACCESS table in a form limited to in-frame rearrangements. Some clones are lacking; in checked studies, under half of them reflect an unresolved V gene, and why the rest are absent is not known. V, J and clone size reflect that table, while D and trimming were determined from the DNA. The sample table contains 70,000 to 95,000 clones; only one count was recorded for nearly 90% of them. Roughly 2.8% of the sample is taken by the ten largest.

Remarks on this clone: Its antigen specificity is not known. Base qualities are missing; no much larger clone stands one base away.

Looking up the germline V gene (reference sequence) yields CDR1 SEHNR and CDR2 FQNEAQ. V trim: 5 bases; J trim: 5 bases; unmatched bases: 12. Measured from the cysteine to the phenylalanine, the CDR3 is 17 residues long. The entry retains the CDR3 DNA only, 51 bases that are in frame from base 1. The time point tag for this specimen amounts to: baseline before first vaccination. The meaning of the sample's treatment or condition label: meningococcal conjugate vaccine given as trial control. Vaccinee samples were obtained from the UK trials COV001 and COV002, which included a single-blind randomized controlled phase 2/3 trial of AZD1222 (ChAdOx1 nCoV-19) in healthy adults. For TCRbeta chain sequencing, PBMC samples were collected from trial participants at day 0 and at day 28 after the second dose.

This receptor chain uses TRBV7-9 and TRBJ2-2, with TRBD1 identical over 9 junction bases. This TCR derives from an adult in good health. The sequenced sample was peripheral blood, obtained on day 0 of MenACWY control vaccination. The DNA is TGTGCCAGCAGCGGGGGCCCGGGACAGGGTTTGACCGGGGAGCTGTTTTTT. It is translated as CASSGGPGQGLTGELFF.